A single sample gave rise to the 28 T cell receptor beta chains below, sequenced in a study of cytomegalovirus exposure and HLA in healthy donors. Assay used: immunoSEQ multiplex PCR; TCRdb lists only in-frame clones, some missing. Of a few hundred thousand clones in the sample, around 91% were seen once. Sequencing was carried out using PBMCs. The origin of the receptors is a woman aged 18-30 years in good health and CMV-seronegative.

The chain carries TRBV2 and TRBJ1-1; D possibly corresponds to TRBD1 (6 bases). Germline values: CDR1 SNHLY, CDR2 FYNNEI. Between the trimmed V and J ends, which lost 11 bases and 1 base, there was a span of 14 bases. This CDR3 has 13 amino acids. CDR3: CAQLTQGNTEAFF. DNA for the CDR3: TGTGCCCAGCTAACACAGGGGAACACTGAAGCTTTCTTT. The whole variable domain, remainder taken from reference TRBV2 and TRBJ1-1, is EPEVTQTPSHQVTQMGQEVILRCVPISNHLYFYWYRQILGQKVEFLVSFYNNEISEKSEIFDDQFSVERPDGSNFTLKIRSTKLEDSAMYFCAQLTQGNTEAFFGQGTRLTVV.

V usage is TRBV25-1 and J usage is TRBJ2-7; D gene ambiguous. V lost 1 base and J lost 2, with 6 bases in between. This CDR3 is 13 amino acids long. The germline gives CDR1 MGHDK, CDR2 SYGVNS. The CDR3 DNA follows: TGTGCCAGCAGTGAATTTCCCGCCTACGAGCAGTACTTC. Its protein is CASSEFPAYEQYF.

Sample share makes this clone medium-sized. This rearrangement joins TRBV6-4 to TRBJ2-7; 12 positions agree with TRBD1. The CDR3 runs to 14 residues. CDR1 MRHNA and CDR2 SNTAGT come from the germline V gene. V gave up 5 bases and J gave up 7 bases; unmatched junction bases: 6. The DNA for the CDR3 is TGTGCCAGCAGTCCGGGACAGGGGGCAGAGGAGCAGTACTTC. This encodes CASSPGQGAEEQYF.

The rearrangement uses TRBV28 and TRBJ1-6, with 7 bases matching TRBD1. Germline V gene lookup returns CDR1 MDHEN and CDR2 SYDVKM. The CDR3 sequence is 15 residues long. The ends lost 5 bases at V and 6 bases at J; junction bases unmatched: 7. The CDR3 loop is CASSPAGGGNSPLHF. Here the CDR3 DNA reads TGTGCCAGCAGTCCCGCAGGGGGAGGTAATTCACCCCTCCACTTT.

The CDR3 sequence: CASSYPPDNMNTEAFF. The CDR3 region has the DNA TGTGCCAGCAGTTACCCCCCGGACAACATGAACACTGAAGCTTTCTTT. The J gene is TRBJ1-1, the V gene TRBV6-6, with D possibly being TRBD1 (5 bases). Germline V lookup: CDR1 MNHNY, CDR2 SVGAGI (reference sequence). This CDR3 is 16 amino acids long. With 2 bases removed from V and 0 bases from J, the gap between germline ends came to 13 bases.

CDR3 bases: TGTGCCAGCAGCACTGAAAATCGGGTGTACGAGCAGTACTTC. Translating gives CASSTENRVYEQYF. The rearrangement joins TRBV7-9 to TRBJ2-7; D uncertain. Trimming removed 5 bases at V and 4 bases at J, with 15 bases between. Germline CDR1 and CDR2: SEHNR and FQNEAQ (reference sequence). The CDR3 covers 14 residues.

The V gene is TRBV4-3, the J gene TRBJ2-3, with 11 nucleotides matching TRBD1. The CDR3 length is 17 residues. V gave up 0 bases and J gave up 7 bases; unmatched junction bases: 9. Germline values: CDR1 LGHNA, CDR2 YSLEER. Here the CDR3 DNA reads TGCGCCAGCAGCCAAGAAGGACAGGGGGCAGAGGGAAATACGCAGTATTTT. Translated, it gives CASSQEGQGAEGNTQYF.

The chain recombines TRBV21-1 with TRBJ1-2; the table's D call TRBD1 went unverified against the DNA. TRBV21-1 is labeled a pseudogene. This CDR3 has 15 residues. The CDR3 DNA follows: TGTGCCAGCAGCAAAAGGAAGAAGGGGGCGGATGGCTACACCTTC. Translating it yields CASSKRKKGADGYTF.

The chain carries TRBV28 and TRBJ1-2; D is unresolved. The CDR3 loop spans 14 amino acids. Trimming removed 2 bases at V and 0 bases at J, with 7 bases between. The germline V gene has CDR1 MDHEN and CDR2 SYDVKM. DNA for the CDR3: TGTGCCAGCAGTTTAAACAAAGCTAACTATGGCTACACCTTC. Protein product: CASSLNKANYGYTF.

The V call is TRBV7-9, the J call TRBJ2-3; 10 positions agree with TRBD2. This CDR3 has 14 residues. CDR1 and CDR2 from the germline V gene are SEHNR and FQNEAQ (reference sequence). V shed 4 bases, J shed 4 bases, and the junction held 2 bases outside the gene matches. CDR3 loop: CASSYGTSADTQYF. The CDR3 bases are TGTGCCAGCAGCTACGGGACTAGCGCAGATACGCAGTATTTT.

The chain carries TRBV6-4 and TRBJ2-3; 13 nucleotides agree with TRBD2. The V gene end was trimmed by 0 bases and the J gene end by 4 bases; junction bases not matched to a gene: 1. Germline values: CDR1 MRHNA, CDR2 SNTAGT. The CDR3 runs to 16 residues. CDR3 loop: CASSDSGTSGADTQYF. CDR3 DNA sequence: TGTGCCAGCAGTGACTCCGGGACTAGCGGGGCAGATACGCAGTATTTT.

J is TRBJ2-3 and V is TRBV10-3, with D possibly being TRBD1 (5 bases). The germline CDR1 and CDR2 sequences are ENHRY and SYGVKD. V lost 8 bases and J 2 bases, leaving 8 bases between the germline ends. CDR3 size: 12 residues. DNA of the CDR3: TGTGCCATCCGACAGTCCACAGATACGCAGTATTTT. As protein: CAIRQSTDTQYF.

The chain recombines TRBV30 with TRBJ1-2; no firm D call. The ends were cut back, 0 bases at V and 4 bases at J, with 9 bases in the middle. The germline V gene has CDR1 GTSNPN and CDR2 SVGIG (reference sequence). This CDR3 is built from 13 residues. CDR3 loop: CAWSVFFSYGYTF. DNA for the CDR3: TGTGCCTGGAGTGTATTTTTCTCCTATGGCTACACCTTC.

V is TRBV28 and J is TRBJ1-6; no reliable D call. Trimming cost V 3 bases and J 4 bases, with 13 bases left between them. The germline CDR1 and CDR2 sequences are MDHEN and SYDVKM. There are 16 residues in the CDR3. CDR3 sequence: CASSFAGAGYNSPLHF. The CDR3 bases are TGTGCCAGCAGTTTTGCGGGTGCGGGATATAATTCACCCCTCCACTTT.

The J gene is TRBJ1-2, the V gene TRBV15; no reliable D call. Germline lookup yields CDR1 LNHNV and CDR2 YYDKDF (reference sequence). V lost 0 bases, J lost 4 bases, and 18 bases lay in between. CDR3 length equals 17 residues. The CDR3 loop is CATSRDNTETLSYGYTF. In DNA, the CDR3 is TGTGCCACCAGCAGAGATAATACAGAAACACTTTCCTATGGCTACACCTTC.

The CDR3 DNA sequence: TGTGCCACCAGCAGAGATTCAGGGGCTGGAAACACCATATATTTT. Translating it yields CATSRDSGAGNTIYF. The J gene is TRBJ1-3, the V gene TRBV15, with D perhaps matching TRBD1 (6 bases). CDR3 length equals 15 residues. Germline loops: CDR1 LNHNV, CDR2 YYDKDF (reference sequence). The ends were cut back, 0 bases at V and 2 bases at J, with 8 bases in the middle.

The chain is built from TRBV7-9 and TRBJ1-2; D may be TRBD1 (5 bases). Germline loops: CDR1 SEHNR, CDR2 FQNEAQ (reference sequence). The CDR3 runs to 14 residues. V lost 4 bases and J lost 5, with 14 bases in between. The chain's CDR3 is CASSSGSGGYGYTF. CDR3 coding DNA: TGTGCCAGCAGCTCCGGTAGTGGGGGGTATGGCTACACCTTC.

The chain joins TRBV6-1 to TRBJ1-2, with D unresolved. The CDR3 runs to 15 residues. Germline assignment: CDR1 MNHNS and CDR2 SASEGT. Trimming took off 2 bases at V and 6 bases at J, with 16 bases between the two ends. This chain's CDR3 is CASSERRRGLDGYTF. CDR3 bases: TGTGCCAGCAGTGAAAGGCGGCGTGGACTTGATGGCTACACCTTC.

This rearrangement joins TRBV6-5 to TRBJ2-7; weak D call: TRBD2 (5 bases). The germline V gene has CDR1 MNHEY and CDR2 SVGAGI. V dropped 7 bases and J dropped 0 bases, with 13 bases sitting between them. CDR3 length: 14 amino acids. CDR3 coding DNA: TGTGCCAGCACGGGCCGGGATTCCTCCTACGAGCAGTACTTC. Amino acids: CASTGRDSSYEQYF.

The gene calls are TRBV5-6 and TRBJ2-7; 7 bases agree with TRBD1. CDR1 is SGHDT and CDR2 is YYEEEE in the germline V gene. The CDR3 consists of 15 residues. V lost 5 bases, J lost 3 bases, and 11 bases stayed unmatched. The CDR3 is CASSSDRESFYEQYV. The CDR3 nucleotides are TGTGCCAGCAGTTCAGACAGGGAAAGTTTCTACGAGCAGTACGTC.

This clone was detected a few times. The V call is TRBV7-9, the J call TRBJ1-6; D is possibly TRBD1 (5 bases). Germline values: CDR1 SEHNR, CDR2 FQNEAQ (reference sequence). This CDR3 is 15 amino acids long. The V end lost 1 base, the J end lost 6 bases, and 10 bases lay between the germline ends. CDR3 sequence reads: CASSLGNRFNSPLHF. The CDR3 DNA follows: TGTGCCAGCAGCTTAGGAAACAGGTTTAATTCACCCCTCCACTTT.

This clone was counted a single time. This chain uses TRBV5-1 with TRBJ2-5; 7 bases are a match to TRBD1. Germline-derived CDR1 and CDR2 are SGHRS and YFSETQ. V was pared by 0 bases and J by 2 bases, with 7 bases of the junction left unmatched. This CDR3 region has 16 residues. The CDR3 loop is CASSLVGQGDQETQYF. In DNA form, the CDR3 reads TGCGCCAGCAGCTTGGTAGGGCAGGGGGATCAAGAGACCCAGTACTTC. The full variable domain, in which reference TRBV5-1 and TRBJ2-5 provide the parts outside the CDR3, is KAGVTQTPRYLIKTRGQQVTLSCSPISGHRSVSWYQQTPGQGLQFLFEYFSETQRNKGNFPGRFSGRQFSNSRSEMNVSTLELGDSALYLCASSLVGQGDQETQYFGPGTRLLVL.

The chain joins TRBV28 to TRBJ2-3; a weak D match, TRBD2 (5 bases). Trimming took off 5 bases at V and 5 bases at J, with 8 bases between the two ends. Germline V CDR1 and CDR2: MDHEN, SYDVKM. The CDR3 has 12 amino acids. The CDR3 DNA follows: TGTGCCAGCAGTCCTGGGAGAGATACGCAGTATTTT. Translation: CASSPGRDTQYF. Together with reference TRBV28 and TRBJ2-3, the CDR3 gives the full variable domain: DVKVTQSSRYLVKRTGEKVFLECVQDMDHENMFWYRQDPGLGLRLIYFSYDVKMKEKGDIPEGYSVSREKKERFSLILESASTNQTSMYLCASSPGRDTQYFGPGTRLTVL.

V and J are TRBV4-3 and TRBJ1-3; D is uncertain. Between the trimmed V and J ends, which lost 0 bases and 2 bases, there was a span of 11 bases. Germline CDR1 reads LGHNA; CDR2 reads YSLEER. CDR3 size: 16 residues. CDR3 sequence (DNA): TGCGCCAGCAGCCAAGATCGTCGGGGTACTGGAAACACCATATATTTT. Its translation: CASSQDRRGTGNTIYF.

V is TRBV11-2 and J is TRBJ2-1; D unresolved. This CDR3 has 16 amino acids. The germline gives CDR1 SGHAT, CDR2 FQNNGV. Trimming took off 1 base at V and 7 bases at J, with 17 bases between the two ends. CDR3 nucleotide sequence: TGTGCCAGCAGCTTAGCCCTGCGCGGCGACGATAATGAGCAGTTCTTC. Amino acid sequence: CASSLALRGDDNEQFF.

The V call is TRBV6-5, the J call TRBJ1-3; D unclear. Between the trimmed V and J ends, which lost 5 bases and 3 bases, there was a span of 14 bases. The length of the CDR3 is 15 residues. The germline CDR1 and CDR2 sequences are MNHEY and SVGAGI. This CDR3 reads CASSSRTEDGNTIYF. Here the CDR3 DNA reads TGTGCCAGCAGTAGCCGCACGGAGGATGGAAACACCATATATTTT.

Here the CDR3 reads CASSYSPNRGWETQYF. The CDR3 DNA reads as TGTGCCAGCAGTTACTCACCAAACAGGGGGTGGGAGACCCAGTACTTC. V and J are TRBV6-6 and TRBJ2-5, with 8 bases identical to TRBD1. Germline CDR1 and CDR2: MNHNY and SVGAGI (reference sequence). V dropped 0 bases and J dropped 5; count of bases not matched to a gene: 8. The CDR3 contains 16 residues.

V is TRBV4-1 and J is TRBJ2-5; tentatively, D is TRBD2 (5 bases). This CDR3 comprises 15 residues. Trimming shortened V by 1 base and J by 2 bases, and 11 bases separated the two germline ends. CDR1 MGHRA and CDR2 YSYEKL come from the germline V gene. This CDR3 reads CASSQGLLVQETQYF. The CDR3 DNA follows: TGCGCCAGCAGCCAAGGACTATTAGTACAAGAGACCCAGTACTTC.